The next 16 T cell receptor beta chains were all read from a single sample in a study of spatial heterogeneity in lung cancer. Time point in this sample: sample taken at primary tumor resection. Sequencing covered unsorted whole RNA taken from tumor, nontumor lung or frozen PBMC. TCRdb fed the 5' RACE reads into MiXCR, producing one record per CDR3 protein. The table records 35,000 to 45,000 distinct CDR3 sequences, roughly 5.6% of them present only once. Sequences were derived from PBMCs, sampled at surgery. The origin of the receptors is a female donor with early-stage non-small cell lung cancer.

This clonotype was observed at least ten times. This rearrangement joins TRBV6-2 or TRBV6-3 to TRBJ2-7; maybe TRBD1 (6 bases). This CDR3 contains 15 residues. Trimming pared 2 bases from V and 3 bases from J, leaving 14 bases between. Germline V gives CDR1 MNHEY, CDR2 SVGEGT. The CDR3 coding sequence is TGTGCCAGCAGTTACCCAGCTAGGGGGATCTACGAGCAGTACTTC. It translates to CASSYPARGIYEQYF.

This clonotype appeared many times. The chain couples TRBV7-9 to TRBJ2-7; a weak D match, TRBD2 (6 bases). V lost 1 base to trimming and J lost 6 bases, with 13 bases between them. Germline CDR1 SEHNR, CDR2 FQNEAQ (reference sequence). The CDR3 runs 14 residues. The CDR3 loop reads CASSLVGGMAEQYF. In nucleotides, the CDR3 is TGTGCCAGCAGCTTAGTGGGGGGAATGGCCGAGCAGTACTTC. The full variable domain, completed using reference TRBV7-9 and TRBJ2-7, is DTGVSQNPRHKITKRGQNVTFRCDPISEHNRLYWYRQTLGQGPEFLTYFQNEAQLEKSRLLSDRFSAERPKGSFSTLEIQRTEQGDSAMYLCASSLVGGMAEQYFGPGTRLTVT.

The chain carries TRBV6-5 and TRBJ2-2; D remains ambiguous. Trimming removed 5 bases at V and 0 bases at J, with 10 bases between. CDR3 length: 15 amino acids. Germline V CDR1 and CDR2: MNHEY, SVGAGI. The CDR3 sequence: CASSTSRANTGELFF. For the CDR3, the DNA is TGTGCCAGCAGTACTTCCCGGGCGAACACCGGGGAGCTGTTTTTT.

This clonotype was recorded at least ten times. V gene TRBV10-3 combines with J gene TRBJ1-2, with a tentative D call TRBD1 (6 bases). The CDR3 spans 15 residues. Trimming shortened V by 11 bases and J by 4 bases, and 23 bases separated the two germline ends. Germline lookup yields CDR1 ENHRY and CDR2 SYGVKD. CDR3 nucleotide sequence: TGTGCCTTCGCCCCCGCAGGGGCTGAAAGCTATGGCTACACCTTC. The encoded protein is CAFAPAGAESYGYTF.

This sequence joins TRBV20-1 and TRBJ2-7; a possible D gene is TRBD1 (7 bases). The germline V gene has CDR1 DFQATT and CDR2 SNEGSKA (reference sequence). CDR3 size: 19 residues. V was clipped by 0 bases and J by 0 bases, with 24 bases between them. In DNA form, the CDR3 reads TGCAGTGCTAGAGATAGGGGGGACAGAATACCTAGGAGCTCCTACGAGCAGTACTTC. Translated, it gives CSARDRGDRIPRSSYEQYF.

This clonotype was picked up many times. This chain uses TRBV12-3 or TRBV12-4 with TRBJ2-7, with 7 bases lining up with TRBD1. V gave up 6 bases and J gave up 7 bases; unmatched junction bases: 6. The CDR3 covers 12 residues. CDR3 in DNA: TGTGCCAGCAGAGGGGGCGCAAAGGAGCAGTACTTC. Translating it yields CASRGGAKEQYF.

This clonotype was seen repeatedly, ten times or more. The chain links TRBV28 to TRBJ1-1; 7 positions match TRBD1. V lost 2 bases, J lost 1 base, and 7 bases stayed unmatched. Germline V gene data show CDR1 as MDHEN and CDR2 as SYDVKM. The CDR3 length is 16 residues. Here the CDR3 DNA reads TGTGCCAGCAGTTTAGACAGGGCTTGGGCGAACACTGAAGCTTTCTTT. This encodes CASSLDRAWANTEAFF.

In this sample, this clonotype turned up a few times. J is TRBJ1-2 and V is TRBV30, with D perhaps TRBD1 (5 bases). The CDR3 has 13 amino acids. The V end lost 2 bases, the J end lost 4 bases, and 11 bases lay between the germline ends. Germline V lookup: CDR1 GTSNPN, CDR2 SVGIG (reference sequence). The CDR3 DNA follows: TGTGCCTGGAGTCGCGACAGACCCTATGGCTACACCTTC. This codes for CAWSRDRPYGYTF.

This sequence joins TRBV7-3 and TRBJ1-1, with D possibly matching TRBD1 (6 bases). This CDR3 is 16 amino acids long. CDR1 SGHTA and CDR2 FQGTGA come from the germline V gene. V lost 4 bases to trimming and J lost 5 bases, with 20 bases between them. CDR3 sequence reads: CASSSQPPGGGTEAFF. The CDR3 bases are TGTGCCAGCAGCTCCCAACCCCCCGGGGGCGGGACTGAAGCTTTCTTT.

This clonotype was found a few times. The chain links TRBV28 to TRBJ1-1; D gene uncertain. The CDR3 loop spans 12 amino acids. V was cut by 4 bases and J by 1 base, with 4 bases left in between. From germline, CDR1 is MDHEN and CDR2 SYDVKM. CDR3 in DNA: TGTGCCAGCAGTTCTGGGAACACTGAAGCTTTCTTT. Protein product: CASSSGNTEAFF.

This clonotype was found a few times. The genes are TRBV10-2 and TRBJ1-1, with D uncertain. The germline V gene has CDR1 WSHSY and CDR2 SAAADI. The CDR3 length is 13 residues. Trimming shortened V by 6 bases and J by 0 bases, and 8 bases separated the two germline ends. Here the CDR3 reads CASSWKMNTEAFF. CDR3 bases: TGCGCCAGCAGCTGGAAGATGAACACTGAAGCTTTCTTT.

The chain combines TRBV20-1 with TRBJ2-7; no firm D call. Germline values: CDR1 DFQATT, CDR2 SNEGSKA (reference sequence). This CDR3 comprises 13 residues. Trimming removed 6 bases at V and 4 bases at J, with 16 bases between. The CDR3 sequence: CSAPGRGPYEQYF. CDR3 nucleotide sequence: TGCAGTGCGCCGGGTCGCGGCCCTTACGAGCAGTACTTC.

This clonotype was detected ten times or more. This chain links TRBV12-3 or TRBV12-4 with TRBJ1-4; tentatively, D is TRBD1 (5 bases). V was clipped by 2 bases and J by 7 bases, with 14 bases between them. CDR3 size: 15 residues. The chain's CDR3 is CASSLIGQGGEKLFF. The DNA of the CDR3 is TGTGCCAGCAGTTTAATAGGGCAGGGAGGTGAAAAACTGTTTTTT.

This clonotype was observed at least ten times. The rearrangement uses TRBV20-1 and TRBJ1-5, with a tentative D call TRBD1 (5 bases). V lost 1 base, J lost 5 bases, and 9 bases lay in between. The CDR3 extends over 13 amino acids. CDR1 and CDR2 (germline): DFQATT, SNEGSKA (reference sequence). As DNA, the CDR3 is TGCAGTGCTAGAGGACAGCCGGATCAGCCCCAGCATTTT. It is translated as CSARGQPDQPQHF.

This clonotype was observed at least ten times. The V call is TRBV20-1, the J call TRBJ2-3, with D possibly being TRBD2 (6 bases). V dropped 0 bases and J dropped 4 bases, with 8 bases sitting between them. The germline gives CDR1 DFQATT, CDR2 SNEGSKA (reference sequence). The length of the CDR3 is 13 residues. The CDR3 sequence is CSARDSGADTQYF. DNA for the CDR3: TGCAGTGCTAGAGATTCGGGAGCAGATACGCAGTATTTT.

There are many counts of this clonotype. This sequence joins TRBV28 and TRBJ2-7; 10 positions match TRBD1. This CDR3 has 19 residues. V shed 4 bases and J 1 base; nucleotides not matched to a gene: 16. Germline V gene sequence: CDR1 MDHEN, CDR2 SYDVKM. The chain's CDR3 is CASSWTRTGTGAISYEQYF. The CDR3 DNA is TGTGCCAGCAGTTGGACGAGAACCGGGACAGGGGCGATTTCCTACGAGCAGTACTTC.